The subject of this entry is one TCR beta chain. Its antigen is currently not known. Base qualities are not recorded, but no much larger clone differs from it by a single base. The entry originates in a study of PD-1 blockade in classical Hodgkin lymphoma (dated by TCRdb to the early 2020s). With respect to the entire study: Nivolumab dosing was 3 mg/kg intravenously every 2 weeks, continuing until either disease progression or unacceptable toxicity. To define a peripheral blood immune signature of response to PD-1 blockade in classical Hodgkin lymphoma, the study combined TCR beta sequencing with CyTOF. What the study reported, not specific to this receptor: Baseline TCR diversity was reported as lower in newly diagnosed patients than in healthy donors, and lower still in relapsed/refractory patients. By C4D1, a significant rise was seen in CD4+ TCR diversity but not in CD8+ TCR diversity (p=0.0027 vs p=0.16), and the rise was most apparent among complete responders (p=0.02). Trial patients achieving complete response had baseline diversity similar to newly diagnosed patients, whereas partial responders and progressors had significantly lower diversity. The study covered only a single clinical trial cohort, and the causes of the repertoire differences, possibly disease activity or prior therapy, were still not defined. Patients starting nivolumab less than 1 year after ASCT had lower diversity and were excluded from later analyses to avoid confounding by immune reconstitution.

What the time point label conveys for this sample: cycle 4 day 1 (C4D1), after more than 5 weeks of nivolumab. All trial patients had relapsed after autologous stem cell transplantation, with cohorts A, B and C differing in prior brentuximab vedotin exposure. The trial cohort was composed of over 50 patients with relapsed/refractory classical Hodgkin lymphoma, for whom complete response, partial response or progressive disease was recorded as best overall response. Trial patients were treated with single-agent nivolumab in the multi-cohort phase II CheckMate 205 trial. An independent review committee assessed best overall response by applying the 2007 International Working Group response criteria. Trial PBMCs were collected immediately before nivolumab initiation (C1D1) and during therapy at cycle 2 day 1 and cycle 4 day 1. Peripheral blood was collected in 8 mL Vacutainer Cell Preparation Tubes, from which PBMCs were isolated by centrifugation and then cryopreserved.

The Qiagen DNeasy kit was used to extract genomic DNA both from unsorted PBMCs and from the negatively selected CD4+ and CD8+ fractions. TCR beta CDR3 regions were subjected to amplification by immunoSEQ multiplex PCR with primers that anneal to V and J segments. A synthetic immune receptor repertoire was used to minimize amplification bias, and any residual bias was removed computationally once sequencing was done. Concerning the study's data processing: Custom Python scripts were used to quantify repertoire diversity as the Shannon entropy index. Unsorted, CD4+ and CD8+ repertoires were analyzed separately, except for combined analyses in which CD4+ and CD8+ sequences were merged in silico. A clone was considered expanded if an increase in frequency of at least 2-fold after treatment relative to C1D1 was found, and a pseudocount of 0.5 was applied to clones undetected at baseline. Singleton clones were defined as clones with 0 or 1 copy at C1D1, and non-singleton clones were defined as clones with 2 or more copies. Clones expanded in unsorted samples were labelled as CD4+, CD8+ or unknown by matching protein sequences in sorted samples from the same patient. Wilcoxon tests were applied to paired samples to test diversity changes from C1D1 to C4D1. In TCRdb, the immuneACCESS table is reduced to in-frame sequences with V and J assigned. These tables do not hold every clone; where another copy was compared, an unresolved V gene accounts for under half, and the others remain unexplained. The V and J calls and clone size are taken from that table; D and trimming were inferred from the DNA. Recorded for this sample are fewer than 95,000 clones; 75% to 85% of them occurred a single time. The ten largest clones represent more than 15% of the sample.

Trimming at the junction amounts to 8 bases on V and 3 bases on J, and the germline ends lie 14 bases apart. The CDR3 runs 13 residues from the cysteine to the phenylalanine. The read is trimmed to its CDR3 DNA, 39 bases read in frame from base 1. From the germline V gene, CDR1 is MNHEY and CDR2 is SVGAGI. The sample was peripheral blood mononuclear cells (PBMCs), taken before the fourth cycle of nivolumab. The clonotype originates from a human donor with classical Hodgkin lymphoma. The V and J genes are TRBV6-5 and TRBJ2-7; TRBD2 is perhaps the D gene, given 6 matching bases. The CDR3 is CASLSGVGYEQYF. The sequenced DNA is TGTGCCAGCCTCTCGGGAGTGGGCTACGAGCAGTACTTC.